These 10 T cell receptor beta chains were sequenced from one sample in a study of beta chain features in type 1 diabetes. Isolated RNA was reverse transcribed in full, so expressed TCRB transcripts were sequenced. The method was immunoSEQ multiplex PCR; TCRdb's version includes in-frame clones alone and lacks a portion of them. Of 40,000 to 45,000 clones listed, approximately 49% were seen once; the top ten hold 0.65% to 0.8%. Sequences were obtained from central memory CD4+ T cells from blood. The receptors here all came from a woman between 18 and 29 years old in good health.

The chain recombines TRBV9 with TRBJ1-3; D ambiguous. V shed 4 bases and J shed 0 bases, with 14 bases lying between them. Germline CDR1 is SGDLS and CDR2 is YYNGEE. This CDR3 has 16 residues. The CDR3 DNA reads as TGTGCCAGCAGCCCCTCGGGATTCGGCTCTGGAAACACCATATATTTT. Amino acids: CASSPSGFGSGNTIYF. Full variable domain (missing parts from reference TRBV9 and TRBJ1-3): DSGVTQTPKHLITATGQRVTLRCSPRSGDLSVYWYQQSLDQGLQFLIQYYNGEERAKGNILERFSAQQFPDLHSELNLSSLELGDSALYFCASSPSGFGSGNTIYFGEGSWLTVV.

J is TRBJ1-5 and V is TRBV19; 8 positions agree with TRBD1. CDR3 length: 14 residues. V lost 6 bases and J lost 4; bases outside the gene matches: 5. Germline V CDR1 and CDR2: LNHDA, SQIVND (reference sequence). This CDR3 reads CASRRDRGNQPQHF. DNA for the CDR3: TGTGCCAGTAGAAGAGACAGGGGAAATCAGCCCCAGCATTTT.

The rearrangement uses TRBV5-6 and TRBJ2-3, with 8 bases that match TRBD1. The CDR3 sequence is 15 residues long. Germline values: CDR1 SGHDT, CDR2 YYEEEE. V lost 4 bases and J lost 2; bases outside the gene matches: 6. The chain's CDR3 is CASSKDRATTDTQYF. The CDR3 nucleotides are TGTGCCAGCAGCAAGGACAGGGCTACCACAGATACGCAGTATTTT.

The chain recombines TRBV10-3 with TRBJ2-5, with D maybe TRBD2 (5 bases). In germline, CDR1 is ENHRY, CDR2 SYGVKD. V shed 2 bases and J shed 2 bases, with 21 bases lying between them. The CDR3 contains 18 residues. CDR3 bases: TGTGCCATCAGTGAGACGAACGGGGAACTGATGGGGCAAGAGACCCAGTACTTC. Protein product: CAISETNGELMGQETQYF.

The genes are TRBV7-2 and TRBJ1-6; D is unclear. In germline, CDR1 is SGHTA, CDR2 FQGNSA. Deletions cut 4 bases from V and 2 bases from J, with 6 bases between. The CDR3 is 14 residues long. For the CDR3, the DNA is TGTGCCAGCAGCTCCGACACCTATAATTCACCCCTCCACTTT. The encoded protein is CASSSDTYNSPLHF.

The chain uses TRBV4-1 and TRBJ1-5; D remains unclear. CDR1 is MGHRA and CDR2 is YSYEKL in the germline V gene. Trimming left V 4 bases short and J 0 bases short, with 7 bases between. CDR3 length equals 14 residues. CDR3 in DNA: TGCGCCAGCAGCCCTCGAGATAGCAATCAGCCCCAGCATTTT. Translating it yields CASSPRDSNQPQHF.

The CDR3 reads CASSPFSGSSGTSTDTQYF. The CDR3 nucleotides are TGTGCCAGCAGTCCCTTTAGCGGGAGTTCGGGGACAAGCACAGATACGCAGTATTTT. This chain uses TRBV27 with TRBJ2-3; TRBD2 matches 9 bases. CDR1 is MNHEY and CDR2 is SMNVEV in the germline V gene (reference sequence). The CDR3 loop spans 19 amino acids. Germline trimming cut 5 bases from V and 0 bases from J; bases unmatched to any gene: 15.

The chain employs TRBV5-4 and TRBJ2-1, with a tentative D call TRBD2 (6 bases). The ends were cut back, 0 bases at V and 0 bases at J, with 13 bases in the middle. This CDR3 has 17 residues. The germline V gene has CDR1 SGHNT and CDR2 YYREEE (reference sequence). CDR3 bases: TGTGCCAGCAGCTTGGAGGGCGGCGGGAACTCCTACAATGAGCAGTTCTTC. Translation gives CASSLEGGGNSYNEQFF.

This clone has just a few counts. This chain joins TRBV7-8 and TRBJ1-1; TRBD1 might be the D (5 bases). Germline V gene data show CDR1 as SGHVS and CDR2 as FQNEAQ. V dropped 5 bases and J dropped 0 bases, with 13 bases sitting between them. There are 15 residues in the CDR3. The CDR3 sequence is CASSITDSMNTEAFF. DNA of the CDR3: TGTGCCAGCAGCATTACTGACAGCATGAACACTGAAGCTTTCTTT.

V and J are TRBV7-3 and TRBJ2-3, with D perhaps TRBD2 (6 bases). Trimming left V 5 bases short and J 3 bases short, with 21 bases between. The germline V gene has CDR1 SGHTA and CDR2 FQGTGA. This CDR3 region has 17 residues. CDR3 sequence: CASSPLGGRGGTDTQYF. CDR3 nucleotide sequence: TGTGCCAGCAGCCCCCTCGGAGGGCGGGGCGGTACAGATACGCAGTATTTT.